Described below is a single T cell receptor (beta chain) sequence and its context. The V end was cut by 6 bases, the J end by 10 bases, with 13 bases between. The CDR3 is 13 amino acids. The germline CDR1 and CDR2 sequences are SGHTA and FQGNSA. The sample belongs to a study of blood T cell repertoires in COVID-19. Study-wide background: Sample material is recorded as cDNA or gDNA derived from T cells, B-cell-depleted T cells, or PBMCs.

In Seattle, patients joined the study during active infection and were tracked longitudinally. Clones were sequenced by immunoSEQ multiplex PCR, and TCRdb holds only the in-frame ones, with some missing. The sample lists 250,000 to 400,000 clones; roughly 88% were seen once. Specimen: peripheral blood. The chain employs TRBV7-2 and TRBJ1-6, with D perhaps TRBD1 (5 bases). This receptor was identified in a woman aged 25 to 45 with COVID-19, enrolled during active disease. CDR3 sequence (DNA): TGTGCCAGCAGAGGGGCAGGGTGGTCACCCCTCCACTTT. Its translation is CASRGAGWSPLHF.